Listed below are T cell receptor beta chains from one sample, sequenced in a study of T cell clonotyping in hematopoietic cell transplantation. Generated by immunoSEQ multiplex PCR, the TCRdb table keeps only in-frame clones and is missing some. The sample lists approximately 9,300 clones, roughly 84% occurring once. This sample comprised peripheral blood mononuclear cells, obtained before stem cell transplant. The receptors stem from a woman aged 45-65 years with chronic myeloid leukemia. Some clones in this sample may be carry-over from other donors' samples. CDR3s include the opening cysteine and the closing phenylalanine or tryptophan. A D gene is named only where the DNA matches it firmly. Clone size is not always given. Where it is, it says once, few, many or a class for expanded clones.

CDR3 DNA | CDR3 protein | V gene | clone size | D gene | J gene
TGCGCCAGCAGCTCTAGGGGGACTAGCACAGATACGCAGTATTTT | CASSSRGTSTDTQYF | TRBV5-1 | . | . | TRBJ2-3
TGTGCCAGCAGCACAGGGTTCTATGGCTACACCTTC | CASSTGFYGYTF | TRBV25-1 | . | . | TRBJ1-2
TGTGCCAGCAGTTCGTCACCGGCTCTTGGCTACACCTTC | CASSSSPALGYTF | TRBV28 | . | . | TRBJ1-2
TGTGCCAGTTCACAAGGGCTAAATGGCTACACCTTC | CASSQGLNGYTF | TRBV28 | . | . | TRBJ1-2
TGTGCCAGCAGACCACAGGGTTACGAGCAGTACTTC | CASRPQGYEQYF | TRBV28 | . | . | TRBJ2-7
TGTGCCAGCAGCTTTCAGGGGAAGAGAGACGAGCAGTACTTC | CASSFQGKRDEQYF | TRBV5-6 | . | . | TRBJ2-7
TGTGCCAGCAGTCTAGCGGGAGAGTTGACAGATACGCAGTATTTT | CASSLAGELTDTQYF | TRBV6-5 | . | TRBD2 | TRBJ2-3
TGCGCCAGCAGTGAAGGGCTAGCGGGAGCCTATGAGCAGTTCTTC | CASSEGLAGAYEQFF | TRBV10-1 | . | TRBD2 | TRBJ2-1
TGTGCCAGCAGCTTCCCGCGGCCAGAGGAGGAGACCCAGTACTTC | CASSFPRPEEETQYF | TRBV7-2 | once | . | TRBJ2-5
TGTGCCAGCAGTTTGACTAGCGGCACAGATACGCAGTATTTT | CASSLTSGTDTQYF | TRBV7-2 | . | TRBD2 | TRBJ2-3
TGCAGCGTTGTCCCCCACGGGACAGGGAGCACAGATACGCAGTATTTT | CSVVPHGTGSTDTQYF | TRBV29-1 | . | TRBD1 | TRBJ2-3
TGCGCCAGCAGTGAATATTCAGGGGGCGCAGCTTACGAGCAGTACTTC | CASSEYSGGAAYEQYF | TRBV10-1 | . | TRBD1 | TRBJ2-7
TGTGCCAGTAGTATTTCAGTCTATGGCTACACCTTC | CASSISVYGYTF | TRBV19 | . | . | TRBJ1-2
TGCGCCAGCAGCCAGTCTGGGGGTGCAGATACGCAGTATTTT | CASSQSGGADTQYF | TRBV5-1 | . | . | TRBJ2-3
TGTGCCTCTCAGGGTTTCTATGGCTACACCTTC | CASQGFYGYTF | TRBV19 | . | . | TRBJ1-2
TGTGCCAGCAGTTATGTGGCGGGAGTCAGTTACGAGCAGTACTTC | CASSYVAGVSYEQYF | TRBV6-6 | . | TRBD2 | TRBJ2-7
TGTGCCAGCAGCTTAGTGCAGGGGTTCCCCCTACACACCGGGGAGCTGTTTTTT | CASSLVQGFPLHTGELFF | TRBV7-9 | . | . | TRBJ2-2
TGTGCCAGCAACTTTCAGGGCACTCATTCTTGGAGTGAGCAGTTCTTC | CASNFQGTHSWSEQFF | TRBV27 | . | . | TRBJ2-1